The 9 T cell receptor beta chains below all came from one sample that was sequenced in a study of blood T cell repertoires in COVID-19. Clones were read by immunoSEQ multiplex PCR, and TCRdb kept only the in-frame ones, dropping some. The sample lists over 65,000 clones; around 90% were seen once. What was sequenced was peripheral blood. Receptor source: a man aged 45 to 65 with active COVID-19.

The chain is built from TRBV3-1 (or the pseudogene TRBV3-2) and TRBJ1-1; 9 bases line up with TRBD1. The length of the CDR3 is 14 residues. Looked up from germline, CDR1 is LGHDT and CDR2 is YNNKEL (reference sequence). J was trimmed by 7 bases and V by 6 bases; bases with no gene match: 9. The CDR3 spells CASSQTRTGVEAFF. The CDR3 nucleotides are TGTGCCAGCAGTCAAACGAGGACAGGGGTTGAAGCTTTCTTT.

This chain uses TRBV3-1 (or the pseudogene TRBV3-2) with TRBJ1-1; D is ambiguous. The CDR3 is 15 amino acids. Trimming shortened V by 0 bases and J by 0 bases, and 8 bases separated the two germline ends. Germline CDR1 and CDR2: LGHDT and YNNKEL (reference sequence). This chain's CDR3 is CASSQDSSLNTEAFF. CDR3 in DNA: TGTGCCAGCAGCCAAGATAGCAGCCTGAACACTGAAGCTTTCTTT.

The rearrangement uses TRBV5-5 and TRBJ1-1; perhaps TRBD1 as D (6 bases). The CDR3 has 13 residues. From germline, CDR1 is SGHKS and CDR2 YYEKEE (reference sequence). The V and J ends lost 5 bases and 3 bases respectively, with 11 bases between them. Written as DNA, the CDR3 is TGTGCCAGCAGGTTGACAGGAGACACTGAAGCTTTCTTT. It is translated as CASRLTGDTEAFF.

A few counts support this clone. This chain uses TRBV19 with TRBJ2-1; 10 bases match TRBD2. Germline-derived CDR1 and CDR2 are LNHDA and SQIVND (reference sequence). The CDR3 covers 14 residues. The junction had 9 bases not matched to a gene; V was cut back by 7 bases and J by 9 bases. CDR3: CASTIAGGLGEQFF. CDR3 DNA: TGTGCCAGTACCATAGCGGGGGGTTTGGGTGAGCAGTTCTTC. Variable domain in full (rest from reference TRBV19 and TRBJ2-1): DGGITQSPKYLFRKEGQNVTLSCEQNLNHDAMYWYRQDPGQGLRLIYYSQIVNDFQKGDIAEGYSVSREKKESFPLTVTSAQKNPTAFYLCASTIAGGLGEQFFGPGTRLTVL.

The chain joins TRBV9 to TRBJ2-5, with 15 nucleotides matching TRBD2. Germline trimming cut 2 bases from V and 2 bases from J; bases unmatched to any gene: 4. This CDR3 has 17 residues. The V gene's germline CDR1 is SGDLS and CDR2 YYNGEE. CDR3 nucleotides: TGTGCCAGCAGCGTGGGACTAGCGGGAGGAGGGCAAGAGACCCAGTACTTC. Translating it yields CASSVGLAGGGQETQYF.

The chain employs TRBV28 and TRBJ1-4, with D unclear. The CDR3 runs 14 residues. Trimming took 5 bases from V and 0 from J, leaving 7 bases between them. In germline, CDR1 is MDHEN, CDR2 SYDVKM. The CDR3 region is CASSPTPTNEKLFF. CDR3 nucleotide sequence: TGTGCCAGCAGTCCGACACCAACTAATGAAAAACTGTTTTTT.

In this sample, this clone turned up once. The V gene is TRBV28, the J gene TRBJ2-7; TRBD1 matches 7 bases. Germline assignment: CDR1 MDHEN and CDR2 SYDVKM. The CDR3 is 18 residues long. Unmatched junction bases numbered 22, after V lost 4 bases and J lost 7 bases. CDR3 region: CASSSPTLRDSLPKEQYF. CDR3 bases: TGTGCCAGCAGTTCGCCAACCCTCCGGGACAGCCTACCCAAGGAGCAGTACTTC.

V gene TRBV4-1 combines with J gene TRBJ2-2; 10 bases line up with TRBD2. Germline lookup yields CDR1 MGHRA and CDR2 YSYEKL. The V segment lost 4 bases and the J segment 2 bases; nucleotides outside the gene matches: 1. There are 15 residues in the CDR3. The CDR3 reads CASSRTSGNTGELFF. CDR3 bases: TGCGCCAGCAGCCGGACTAGCGGAAACACCGGGGAGCTGTTTTTT.

V and J are TRBV4-2 and TRBJ1-2; possibly TRBD1 for D (6 bases). The CDR3 loop spans 14 amino acids. V gave up 0 bases and J gave up 7 bases, with 12 bases separating them. In germline, CDR1 is LGHNA, CDR2 YNFKEQ. The CDR3 region has the DNA TGTGCCAGCAGCCAAGATAGGGAGGGGGGTGGCTACACCTTC. This encodes CASSQDREGGGYTF.